The 3 T cell receptor beta chains below were found in one sample sequenced in a study of beta chain features in type 1 diabetes. The antigens these receptors bind are not known. The authors reverse transcribed all of the isolated RNA, so sequencing captured expressed TCRB transcripts. Sequencing used immunoSEQ multiplex PCR; TCRdb keeps in-frame clones, though not all of them. The sample consists of approximately 150,000 clones, approximately 9% of them appearing once. Regarding the study as a whole: TCRB CDR3s from Type 1 diabetes patients were moderately but significantly shorter in all four CD4+ subsets.

The sample taken for sequencing was central memory CD4+ T cells from blood. The receptors here all came from a man aged 25 to 40 with type 1 diabetes.

This clone turned up a few times. The chain uses TRBV27 and TRBJ1-5; 9 nucleotides align to TRBD1. The length of the CDR3 is 15 residues. V lost 6 bases and J lost 5; bases outside the gene matches: 8. Per germline, CDR1 MNHEY and CDR2 SMNVEV (reference sequence). CDR3 in amino acids: CASRGGTGNDQPQHF. The CDR3 DNA follows: TGTGCCAGCAGGGGAGGGACAGGGAATGATCAGCCCCAGCATTTT.

CDR3 bases: TGCGCCAGCAGCCCCCACCTAGCGGGGGGGGACAATGAGCAGTTCTTC. Translating gives CASSPHLAGGDNEQFF. The chain recombines TRBV5-1 with TRBJ2-1, with TRBD2 identical over 12 bases. The CDR3 covers 16 residues. J was trimmed by 5 bases and V by 4 bases; bases with no gene match: 7. CDR1 is SGHRS, CDR2 YFSETQ, per germline.

This clone was counted a few times. V and J are TRBV7-2 and TRBJ2-2; 8 bases are shared with TRBD2. CDR3 size: 15 residues. The J segment lost 6 bases and the V segment lost 3 bases, leaving 6 bases of the junction unmatched. Germline CDR1 and CDR2: SGHTA and FQGNSA. This CDR3 reads CASSLGGGKAGELFF. CDR3 DNA sequence: TGTGCCAGCAGCTTGGGCGGGGGGAAAGCCGGGGAGCTGTTTTTT.